The following is a T cell receptor (beta chain) sequence with its context. Its specificity is unknown. The Oncomine TCR Beta short-read assay sequenced DNA from cultured CD4+ T cells. Each CDR3 protein gets one entry after TCRdb re-called the PCR reads with MiXCR. Of roughly 9,300 distinct CDR3 sequences listed, 55% to 75% are singletons. This entry belongs to a study of vaccination and CD4 T cells after COVID-19. Study at large: At a median around 65 days (range 14 to 241) after dose two, post-vaccine samples were obtained. General study points: Spike mono-reactivity was evident in 304 of the 307 vaccine-specific clones derived from convalescent patients.

The germline V gene encodes CDR1 MRHNA and CDR2 SNTAGT. CDR3 size: 13 residues. The ends were cut back, 5 bases at V and 5 bases at J, with 12 bases in the middle. Treatment: roughly nine-day PBMC culture with coronavirus spike peptide pools or control peptides (ViraFEST assay). The source of this sequence is a human donor who had recovered from COVID-19. The sample comprised CD4+ T cells from blood, cultured in vitro. V usage is TRBV6-4 and J usage is TRBJ1-2; D may be TRBD1 (5 bases). The CDR3 DNA follows: TGTGCCAGCAGTCCCGAGGCAGGGTATGGCTACACCTTC. Residues: CASSPEAGYGYTF.